The clone carrying this TCR beta chain has only a few counts. Tagging with unique molecular identifiers was a feature of the TCR beta cDNA libraries. TCRdb fed the PCR reads into MiXCR, producing one record per CDR3 protein. The top ten clones hold approximately 7.6% of a sample with roughly 400,000 distinct CDR3 sequences, less than 40% of them seen once. This entry comes from a study of post-analysis software for immune sequencing data. Material: blood. The receptor comes from a girl aged 2 to 9 with multiple sclerosis.

This chain's CDR3 is CASDPNTGELFF. In DNA, the CDR3 is TGTGCCAGCGACCCGAACACCGGGGAGCTGTTTTTT. This rearrangement joins TRBV2 to TRBJ2-2; no definite D call. The CDR3 contains 12 residues. Between the trimmed V and J ends, which lost 8 bases and 0 bases, there was a span of 4 bases. The V gene's germline CDR1 is SNHLY and CDR2 FYNNEI.